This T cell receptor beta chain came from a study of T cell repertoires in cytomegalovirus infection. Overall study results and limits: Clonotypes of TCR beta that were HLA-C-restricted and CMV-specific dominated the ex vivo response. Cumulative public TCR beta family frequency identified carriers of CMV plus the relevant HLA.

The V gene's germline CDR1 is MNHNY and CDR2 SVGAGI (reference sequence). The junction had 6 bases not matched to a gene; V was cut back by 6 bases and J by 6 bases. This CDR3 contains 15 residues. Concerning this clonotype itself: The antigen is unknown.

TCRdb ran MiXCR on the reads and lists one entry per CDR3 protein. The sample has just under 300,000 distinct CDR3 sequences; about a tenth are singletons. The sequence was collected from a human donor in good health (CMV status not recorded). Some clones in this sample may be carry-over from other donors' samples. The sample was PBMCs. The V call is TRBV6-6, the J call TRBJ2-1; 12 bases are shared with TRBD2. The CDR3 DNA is TGTGCCAGCAGATCTAGCGGGGGGGCGGGCAATGAGCAGTTCTTC. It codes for CASRSSGGAGNEQFF.